This T cell receptor beta chain is drawn from a study of glioma-infiltrating T cells. TCR alpha and beta CDR3 regions were amplified from RNA using iRepertoire nested multiplex PCR. A single record per CDR3 protein comes from TCRdb applying MiXCR to the multiplex PCR reads. This table holds about 130,000 distinct CDR3 sequences, under 25% found once. This clonotype was recorded at least ten times. Its antigen is unidentified. The CDR3 loop spans 18 amino acids. CDR1 and CDR2 (germline): DFQATT, SNEGSKA (reference sequence). V gave up 0 bases and J gave up 0 bases; unmatched junction bases: 10. Broader study findings: Tissue-blood divergence was below expectation in non-neoplastic patients, above in gliomas.

The clonotype originates from a human donor with low-grade glioma or glioblastoma, undergoing nonglioma brain surgery, or in good health (not recorded which). The sample consisted of glioma tissue, nonneoplastic brain tissue, or PBMCs (not recorded which). The chain has TRBV20-1 and TRBJ1-1; TRBD1 matches 10 bases. In DNA, the CDR3 is TGCAGTGCTAGAGAAAGGGACAGGGGATTCGTGATGAACACTGAAGCTTTCTTT. This gives the protein CSARERDRGFVMNTEAFF.